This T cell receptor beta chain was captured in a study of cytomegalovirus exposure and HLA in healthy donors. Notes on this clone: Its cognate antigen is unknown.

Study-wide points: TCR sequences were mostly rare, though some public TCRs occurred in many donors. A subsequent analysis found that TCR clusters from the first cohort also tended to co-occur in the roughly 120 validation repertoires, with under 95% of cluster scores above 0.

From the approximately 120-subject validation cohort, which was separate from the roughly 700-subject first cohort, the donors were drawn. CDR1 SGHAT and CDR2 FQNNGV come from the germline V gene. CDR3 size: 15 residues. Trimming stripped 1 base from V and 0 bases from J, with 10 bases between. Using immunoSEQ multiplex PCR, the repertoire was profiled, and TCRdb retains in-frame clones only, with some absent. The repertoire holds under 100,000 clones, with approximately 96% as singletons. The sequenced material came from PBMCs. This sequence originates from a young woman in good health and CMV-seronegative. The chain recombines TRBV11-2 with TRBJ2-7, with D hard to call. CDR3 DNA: TGTGCCAGCAGCTTAGGCGCAGGCAGCTCCTACGAGCAGTACTTC. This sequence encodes CASSLGAGSSYEQYF.